These T cell receptor beta chains were read from a single sample in a study of CD8+ T cells in alopecia areata. Sequencing used immunoSEQ multiplex PCR; TCRdb keeps in-frame clones, though not all of them. Here the sample spans 64,000 or so clones, 35% to 55% being singletons. This material consisted of CD8+ T cells sorted from blood, taken around week 37, from a patient treated with tofacitinib. The receptors were gathered from a human donor with alopecia areata. Both conserved end residues are part of each CDR3. The D gene is left open where the match is weak. Clone sizes are given selectively: once, few, many, or a class where the clone is expanded.

CDR3 length	clone size	V gene	D gene	J gene	CDR3 protein	CDR3 DNA
14	.	TRBV13	TRBD1	TRBJ2-7	CASSSKDRVSEQYF	TGTGCCAGCAGCTCCAAGGACAGGGTGAGCGAGCAGTACTTC
15	.	TRBV30	TRBD1	TRBJ2-3	CAWTEGAIVPDTQYF	TGTGCCTGGACTGAGGGGGCGATTGTTCCAGATACGCAGTATTTT
15	few	TRBV11-2	.	TRBJ2-5	CASSTWAEVTETQYF	TGTGCCAGCAGCACCTGGGCGGAGGTGACTGAGACCCAGTACTTC
11	.	TRBV29-1	.	TRBJ2-7	CSVEKAYEQYF	TGCAGCGTTGAAAAAGCGTACGAGCAGTACTTC
15	.	TRBV19	.	TRBJ2-1	CASSIVGRSYNEQFF	TGTGCCAGTAGTATCGTCGGGAGATCCTACAATGAGCAGTTCTTC
14	.	TRBV6-1	TRBD2	TRBJ2-5	CASSYTSGQETQYF	TGTGCCAGCAGCTATACTAGCGGACAAGAGACCCAGTACTTC
14	once	TRBV29-1	TRBD2	TRBJ2-1	CSVVGLAGLNEQFF	TGCAGCGTTGTGGGGCTAGCGGGATTGAATGAGCAGTTCTTC
14	few	TRBV28	TRBD2	TRBJ2-1	CASYPVSGYNEQFF	TGTGCCAGTTACCCGGTTAGCGGGTACAATGAGCAGTTCTTC
14	.	TRBV9	.	TRBJ2-1	CASSVGHGYNEQFF	TGTGCCAGCAGCGTAGGACACGGCTACAATGAGCAGTTCTTC
11	.	TRBV30	.	TRBJ2-1	CAWNRAGEQFF	TGTGCCTGGAATCGTGCGGGTGAGCAGTTCTTC
16	few	TRBV7-8	.	TRBJ2-3	CASSLAVRARTDTQYF	TGTGCCAGCAGCTTAGCAGTCCGAGCGCGCACAGATACGCAGTATTTT
14	few	TRBV19	.	TRBJ1-1	CASTPADVSTEAFF	TGTGCCAGTACCCCGGCTGATGTGTCCACTGAAGCTTTCTTT
15	.	TRBV7-9	.	TRBJ2-1	CASSDGVGVPDEQFF	TGTGCCAGCAGCGACGGCGTGGGGGTTCCCGATGAGCAGTTCTTC
16	.	TRBV7-3	TRBD1	TRBJ2-6	CASSRIRGPGANVLTF	TGTGCCAGCAGCAGAATCAGGGGGCCTGGGGCCAACGTCCTGACTTTC
16	.	TRBV7-2	.	TRBJ1-2	CASSFMGDPNNYGYTF	TGTGCCAGCAGCTTCATGGGCGATCCTAATAACTATGGCTACACCTTC
12	.	TRBV5-6	.	TRBJ1-1	CASSIGSTEAFF	TGTGCCAGCAGCATAGGGAGTACTGAAGCTTTCTTT
14	.	TRBV4-1	.	TRBJ1-1	CASSQEKNFIEAFF	TGCGCCAGCAGCCAAGAAAAAAACTTCATCGAAGCTTTCTTT
14	few	TRBV29-1	.	TRBJ2-6	CSVDQESGANVLTF	TGCAGCGTTGACCAGGAGTCTGGGGCCAACGTCCTGACTTTC
11	.	TRBV2	.	TRBJ2-1	CASSEVDEQFF	TGTGCCAGCAGTGAAGTTGATGAGCAGTTCTTC
13	.	TRBV7-9	.	TRBJ2-5	CASSFTPKETQYF	TGTGCCAGCAGCTTTACCCCTAAAGAGACCCAGTACTTC
12	.	TRBV29-1	.	TRBJ2-3	CSVEYPLDTQYF	TGCAGCGTTGAGTACCCTCTAGATACGCAGTATTTT
16	.	TRBV7-6	TRBD1	TRBJ2-2	CASSSRTGANTGELFF	TGTGCCAGCAGCTCCAGGACAGGAGCGAACACCGGGGAGCTGTTTTTT
15	.	TRBV29-1	TRBD1	TRBJ2-5	CSVGVLGGVRETQYF	TGCAGCGTTGGGGTGTTAGGGGGCGTCCGGGAGACCCAGTACTTC
12	.	TRBV10-2	.	TRBJ2-1	CASSAVDYEQFF	TGCGCCAGCAGTGCCGTAGACTATGAGCAGTTCTTC
16	few	TRBV4-1	.	TRBJ2-1	CASSHGSRGIGNEQFF	TGCGCCAGCAGCCATGGGTCGAGAGGGATTGGTAATGAGCAGTTCTTC
14	few	TRBV5-6	TRBD1	TRBJ2-7	CASSFLTGTYEQYF	TGTGCCAGCAGCTTCCTGACAGGGACCTACGAGCAGTACTTC
13	few	TRBV29-1	TRBD2	TRBJ2-7	CSVEVGGSYEQYF	TGCAGCGTTGAGGTTGGCGGGAGCTACGAGCAGTACTTC
12	few	TRBV27	TRBD1	TRBJ2-7	CASSAQGEEQYF	TGTGCCAGCAGCGCACAGGGGGAAGAGCAGTACTTC
14	few	TRBV9	.	TRBJ2-7	CASSGRGSSREQYF	TGTGCCAGCAGCGGCAGGGGTTCCAGTCGGGAGCAGTACTTC
11	.	TRBV7-9	.	TRBJ1-1	CASSLGTEAFF	TGTGCCAGCAGCTTAGGCACTGAAGCTTTCTTT
15	.	TRBV27	.	TRBJ2-5	CASSLSGSNQETQYF	TGTGCCAGCAGTTTATCGGGGAGTAACCAAGAGACCCAGTACTTC
15	.	TRBV27	.	TRBJ2-3	CASSLTSGVGDTQYF	TGTGCCAGCAGTTTGACTTCCGGGGTTGGGGATACGCAGTATTTT
12	.	TRBV7-9	.	TRBJ2-7	CASSADLYEQYF	TGTGCCAGCAGCGCGGACCTCTACGAGCAGTACTTC
14	.	TRBV9	TRBD2	TRBJ2-1	CASTPSGGVYEQFF	TGTGCCAGCACCCCCAGCGGGGGTGTCTATGAGCAGTTCTTC
14	few	TRBV4-3	.	TRBJ2-3	CASSLIGQPDTQYF	TGCGCCAGCAGCCTCATAGGACAGCCAGATACGCAGTATTTT
17	.	TRBV29-1	TRBD1	TRBJ2-2	CSVVGRDRGLKTGELFF	TGCAGCGTCGTCGGTCGGGACAGGGGGCTTAAAACCGGGGAGCTGTTTTTT
13	.	TRBV30	TRBD1	TRBJ2-7	CAWSVGTAYEQYF	TGTGCCTGGAGTGTGGGGACAGCCTACGAGCAGTACTTC
12	few	TRBV6-1	.	TRBJ2-2	CASKRAAGELFF	TGTGCCAGCAAGAGGGCGGCCGGGGAGCTGTTTTTT
17	.	TRBV7-8	TRBD1	TRBJ2-2	CASSFIEGASNTGELFF	TGTGCCAGCAGCTTCATTGAGGGGGCGTCGAACACCGGGGAGCTGTTTTTT
15	.	TRBV9	.	TRBJ2-5	CASSEQGQLQETQYF	TGTGCCAGCAGCGAGCAAGGACAGCTCCAAGAGACCCAGTACTTC
16	.	TRBV9	TRBD2	TRBJ2-3	CASSPTSGRYTDTQYF	TGTGCCAGCAGCCCGACTAGCGGGAGGTACACAGATACGCAGTATTTT
12	.	TRBV30	TRBD2	TRBJ2-1	CAWNSGGNEQFF	TGTGCCTGGAATTCGGGGGGTAATGAGCAGTTCTTC
13	few	TRBV6-1	.	TRBJ2-5	CASATREQETQYF	TGTGCCAGCGCTACTAGGGAACAAGAGACCCAGTACTTC
14	.	TRBV4-3	.	TRBJ1-2	CASSQVGRVGGYTF	TGCGCCAGCAGCCAAGTGGGCAGGGTCGGCGGCTACACCTTC
13	once	TRBV19	.	TRBJ2-7	CASSINREYEQYF	TGTGCCAGTAGTATCAACAGGGAATACGAGCAGTACTTC
12	.	TRBV7-9	.	TRBJ2-5	CASSLGLETQYF	TGTGCCAGCAGCTTGGGGTTAGAGACCCAGTACTTC
12	few	TRBV7-8	.	TRBJ1-1	CASSYANTEAFF	TGTGCCAGCAGCTACGCGAACACTGAAGCTTTCTTT
15	.	TRBV5-4	.	TRBJ2-1	CASSFETPTYNEQFF	TGTGCCAGCAGCTTCGAGACGCCGACCTACAATGAGCAGTTCTTC
14	medium-sized	TRBV30	.	TRBJ2-1	CAWSVGVGANEQFF	TGTGCCTGGAGTGTAGGCGTGGGGGCGAATGAGCAGTTCTTC
14	.	TRBV27	.	TRBJ2-7	CATAVTGVSDEQYF	TGTGCCACCGCCGTAACGGGAGTGTCCGACGAGCAGTACTTC
13	.	TRBV4-3	.	TRBJ1-2	CASSQDSVYGYTF	TGCGCCAGCAGCCAAGATTCCGTCTATGGCTACACCTTC
13	.	TRBV2	.	TRBJ2-1	CASNGIVANEQFF	TGTGCCAGCAATGGTATAGTAGCCAATGAGCAGTTCTTC
10	once	TRBV29-1	.	TRBJ1-4	CSVLQEKLFF	TGCAGCGTGCTACAGGAAAAACTGTTTTTT
14	few	TRBV29-1	TRBD1	TRBJ2-3	CSVQDRGWTDTQYF	TGCAGCGTGCAAGACAGGGGGTGGACAGATACGCAGTATTTT
15	.	TRBV7-9	TRBD2	TRBJ2-7	CASSSLGGLHYEQYF	TGTGCCAGCAGCTCCCTGGGGGGACTACACTACGAGCAGTACTTC
15	few	TRBV5-4	.	TRBJ2-1	CASSFELDTYNEQFF	TGTGCCAGCAGCTTCGAACTGGACACCTACAATGAGCAGTTCTTC
16	.	TRBV7-2	.	TRBJ1-2	CASSLAADRWIYGYTF	TGTGCCAGCAGCTTAGCTGCAGATAGGTGGATCTATGGCTACACCTTC
16	few	TRBV13	.	TRBJ2-2	CASSLELAENTGELFF	TGTGCCAGCAGCTTAGAATTAGCGGAAAACACCGGGGAGCTGTTTTTT
14	few	TRBV27	TRBD1	TRBJ1-1	CASSLFGTAHEAFF	TGTGCCAGCAGTTTATTTGGGACAGCACATGAAGCTTTCTTT
15	few	TRBV29-1	.	TRBJ2-7	CSVVGQGALGYEQYF	TGCAGCGTAGTCGGCCAGGGAGCGTTAGGGTACGAGCAGTACTTC